Sequencing of this TCR beta chain was carried out in a study of memory CD4+ T cells and cytomegalovirus serostatus. Study context: Of the healthy Belgian adults, several were CMV seropositive and more than 20 seronegative.

This clone was counted between two and nine times. Its antigen is as yet unknown. The assay was immunoSEQ multiplex PCR, and TCRdb's table has in-frame clones only and misses some. The sample includes 35,000 to 45,000 clones, less than 80% of them seen just once. Study-wide points: 67 of 164 known CMV-associated TCRbeta sequences appeared in CD4+ memory.

The sort gate was single viable CD3+CD4+CD8-CD45RO+ cells for memory CD4+ T cells. Serostatus was set by detecting CMV pp150, pp28, p38, p52 IgG. Sequences were obtained from memory CD4+ T cells from blood. This TCR derives from an adult in good health and CMV-seropositive.

CDR3 region: CASSQDRDFKTQYF. CDR3 in DNA: TGCGCCAGCAGCCAAGATAGGGACTTCAAGACCCAGTACTTC. The chain is built from TRBV4-3 and TRBJ2-5; tentatively, D is TRBD2 (6 bases). This CDR3 comprises 14 residues. CDR1 LGHNA and CDR2 YSLEER come from the germline V gene. V was cut by 0 bases and J by 6 bases, with 11 bases left in between.